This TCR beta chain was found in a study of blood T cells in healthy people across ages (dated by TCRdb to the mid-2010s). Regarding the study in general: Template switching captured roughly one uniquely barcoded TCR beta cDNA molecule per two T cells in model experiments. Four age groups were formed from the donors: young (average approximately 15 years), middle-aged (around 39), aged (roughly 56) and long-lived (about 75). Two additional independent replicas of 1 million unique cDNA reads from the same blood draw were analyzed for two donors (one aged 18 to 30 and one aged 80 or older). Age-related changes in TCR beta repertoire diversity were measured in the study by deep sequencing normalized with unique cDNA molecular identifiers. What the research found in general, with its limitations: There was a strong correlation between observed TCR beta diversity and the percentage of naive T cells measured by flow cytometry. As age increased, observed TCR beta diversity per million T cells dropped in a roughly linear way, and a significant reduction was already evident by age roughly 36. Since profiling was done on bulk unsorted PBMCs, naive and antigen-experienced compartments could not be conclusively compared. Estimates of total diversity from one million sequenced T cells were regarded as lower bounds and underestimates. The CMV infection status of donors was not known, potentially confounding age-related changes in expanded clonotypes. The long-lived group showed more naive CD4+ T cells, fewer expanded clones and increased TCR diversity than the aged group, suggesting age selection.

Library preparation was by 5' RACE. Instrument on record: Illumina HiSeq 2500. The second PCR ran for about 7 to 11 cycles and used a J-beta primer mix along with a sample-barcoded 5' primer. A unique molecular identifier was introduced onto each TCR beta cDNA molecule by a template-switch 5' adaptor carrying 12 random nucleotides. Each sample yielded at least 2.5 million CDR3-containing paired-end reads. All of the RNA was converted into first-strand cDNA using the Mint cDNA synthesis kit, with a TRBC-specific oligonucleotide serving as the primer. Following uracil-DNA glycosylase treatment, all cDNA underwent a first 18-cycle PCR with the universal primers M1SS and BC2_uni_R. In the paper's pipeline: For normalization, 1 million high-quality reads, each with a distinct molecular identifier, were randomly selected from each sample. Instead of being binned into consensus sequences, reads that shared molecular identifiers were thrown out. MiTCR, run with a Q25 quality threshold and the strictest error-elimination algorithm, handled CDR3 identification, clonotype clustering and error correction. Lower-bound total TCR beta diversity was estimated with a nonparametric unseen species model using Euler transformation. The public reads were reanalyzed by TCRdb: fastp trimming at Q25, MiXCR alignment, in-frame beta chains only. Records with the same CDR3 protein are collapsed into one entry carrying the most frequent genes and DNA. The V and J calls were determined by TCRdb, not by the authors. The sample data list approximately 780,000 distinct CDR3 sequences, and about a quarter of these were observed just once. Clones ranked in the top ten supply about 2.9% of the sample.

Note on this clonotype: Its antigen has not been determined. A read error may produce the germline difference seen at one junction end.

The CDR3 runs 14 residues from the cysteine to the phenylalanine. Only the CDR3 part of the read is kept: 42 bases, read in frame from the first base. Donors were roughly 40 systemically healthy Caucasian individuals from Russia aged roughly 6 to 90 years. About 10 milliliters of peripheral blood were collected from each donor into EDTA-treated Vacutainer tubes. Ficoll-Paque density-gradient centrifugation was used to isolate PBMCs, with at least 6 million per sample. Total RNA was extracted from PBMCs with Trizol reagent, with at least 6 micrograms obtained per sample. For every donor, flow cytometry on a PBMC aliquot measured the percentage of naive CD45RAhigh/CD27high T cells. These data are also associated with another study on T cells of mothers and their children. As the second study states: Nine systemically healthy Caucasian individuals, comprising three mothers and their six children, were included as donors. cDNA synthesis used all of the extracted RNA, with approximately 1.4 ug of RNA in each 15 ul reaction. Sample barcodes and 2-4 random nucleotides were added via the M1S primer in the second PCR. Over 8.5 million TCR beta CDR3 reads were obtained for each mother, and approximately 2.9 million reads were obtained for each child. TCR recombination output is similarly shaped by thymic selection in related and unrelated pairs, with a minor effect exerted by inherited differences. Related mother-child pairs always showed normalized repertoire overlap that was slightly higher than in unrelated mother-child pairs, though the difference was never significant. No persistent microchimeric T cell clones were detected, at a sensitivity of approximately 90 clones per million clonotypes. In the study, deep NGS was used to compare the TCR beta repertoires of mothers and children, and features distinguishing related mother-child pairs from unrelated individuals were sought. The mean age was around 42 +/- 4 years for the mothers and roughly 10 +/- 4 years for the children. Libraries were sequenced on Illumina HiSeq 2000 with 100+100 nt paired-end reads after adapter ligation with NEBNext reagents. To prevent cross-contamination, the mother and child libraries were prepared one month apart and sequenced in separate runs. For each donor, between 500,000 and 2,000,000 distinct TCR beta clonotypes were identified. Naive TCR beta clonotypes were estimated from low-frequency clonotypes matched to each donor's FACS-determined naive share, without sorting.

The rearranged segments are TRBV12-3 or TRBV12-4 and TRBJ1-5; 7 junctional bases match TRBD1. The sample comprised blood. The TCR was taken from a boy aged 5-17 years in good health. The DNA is TGTGCCAGCAGTGACTACAGGGGAAATCGGCCCCAGCATTTT. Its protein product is CASSDYRGNRPQHF.